These 27 T cell receptor beta chains were sequenced from one sample in a study of shared clonotypes between healthy human individuals. The table came from immunoSEQ multiplex PCR; TCRdb's copy has only in-frame clones and leaves some out. Of more than 2 million clones listed, 85% to 95% are singletons. The sequencing input was naive CD4+ T cells sorted from blood. As to subset: CD45RA+ positively selected. The receptors derive from a man between 18 and 29 years old in good health.

V and J are TRBV9 and TRBJ1-2; D call uncertain. Trimming removed 0 bases at V and 0 bases at J, with 6 bases between. The V gene's germline CDR1 is SGDLS and CDR2 YYNGEE. This CDR3 comprises 14 residues. The CDR3 coding sequence is TGTGCCAGCAGCGTAGGGCCCCCTAACTATGGCTACACCTTC. Protein product: CASSVGPPNYGYTF.

With regard to this clone: Other DNA sequences in the sample encode the same CDR3. The J gene is TRBJ2-1, the V gene TRBV9, with TRBD2 matching 10 bases. The CDR3 spans 15 residues. With 0 bases clipped from V and 5 bases from J, the junction kept 2 bases outside the gene matches. The germline V gene encodes CDR1 SGDLS and CDR2 YYNGEE. CDR3 amino acids: CASSVALAGDNEQFF. Here the CDR3 DNA reads TGTGCCAGCAGCGTAGCCCTAGCGGGAGACAATGAGCAGTTCTTC.

This rearrangement joins TRBV11-3 to TRBJ2-7; no clear D gene. This CDR3 is 14 amino acids long. Trimming shortened V by 5 bases and J by 5 bases, and 16 bases separated the two germline ends. From germline, CDR1 is SGHNT and CDR2 YENEEA. CDR3 residues: CASSPREGFHEQYF. The CDR3 nucleotides are TGTGCCAGCAGCCCGCGCGAAGGGTTCCACGAGCAGTACTTC.

The chain recombines TRBV5-1 with TRBJ1-1; 7 bases line up with TRBD1. The CDR3 has 12 residues. Losses at the gene ends were 4 bases for V and 10 bases for J; bases not matched to a gene: 7. CDR1 and CDR2 (germline): SGHRS, YFSETQ. The CDR3 DNA is TGCGCCAGCAGCCCGGAGGGGGCTCCAGCTTTCTTT. Its protein is CASSPEGAPAFF.

The chain combines TRBV6-6 with TRBJ1-6, with TRBD1 as a possible D gene (6 bases). The CDR3 runs 15 residues. The ends were cut back, 8 bases at V and 6 bases at J, with 17 bases in the middle. Germline V CDR1 and CDR2: MNHNY, SVGAGI (reference sequence). CDR3 amino acids: CASLPGQQFNSPLHF. CDR3 coding DNA: TGTGCCAGCCTACCGGGACAACAATTTAATTCACCCCTCCACTTT.

The V gene is TRBV6-5, the J gene TRBJ2-3; D is possibly TRBD1 (6 bases). The length of the CDR3 is 15 residues. The V end lost 5 bases, the J end lost 1 base, and 13 bases lay between the germline ends. Germline V gene sequence: CDR1 MNHEY, CDR2 SVGAGI. CDR3 nucleotides: TGTGCCAGCAGTCAGGGGCGGGCTGGCACAGATACGCAGTATTTT. Its protein is CASSQGRAGTDTQYF.

In the case of this clone: The sample has other DNA sequences that encode this CDR3 too. The rearrangement links TRBV6-1 to TRBJ2-7; a possible D gene is TRBD1 (5 bases). This CDR3 has 13 residues. V was shortened by 8 bases and J by 0 bases, with 11 bases between the two germline ends. Germline V CDR1 and CDR2: MNHNS, SASEGT. Here the CDR3 reads CASSRQSSYEQYF. The CDR3 DNA is TGTGCCAGCTCCCGACAGAGCTCCTACGAGCAGTACTTC.

The chain carries TRBV5-1 and TRBJ2-4, with D hard to call. V gave up 0 bases and J gave up 0 bases, with 4 bases separating them. CDR1 SGHRS and CDR2 YFSETQ come from the germline V gene. CDR3 length: 14 residues. The CDR3 spells CASSLESAKNIQYF. CDR3 coding DNA: TGCGCCAGCAGCTTGGAGTCAGCCAAAAACATTCAGTACTTC.

CDR3 in DNA: TGTGCCAGCAGCGGGACAGGAGAAAATTCACCCCTCCACTTT. Its protein product is CASSGTGENSPLHF. This chain links TRBV6-5 with TRBJ1-6; 8 positions agree with TRBD1. This CDR3 has 14 residues. Trimming removed 6 bases from V and 7 bases from J; junction bases left unmatched: 5. CDR1 and CDR2 from the germline V gene are MNHEY and SVGAGI.

In regard to this clone: Its ends do not fully match the called genes, so a read error is possible. The gene calls are TRBV12-5 and TRBJ2-3, with a tentative D call TRBD1 (6 bases). The CDR3 has 13 residues. CDR1 and CDR2 (germline): LGHNT, FRNRAP. The CDR3 is CASGLAGTTQGLF. In nucleotides, the CDR3 is TGTGCTAGTGGTTTGGCGGGGACAACCCAAGGTCTATTT.

This chain links TRBV30 with TRBJ2-3; TRBD1 or TRBD2 may be the D gene (5 bases each). The CDR3 covers 10 residues. The V gene's germline CDR1 is GTSNPN and CDR2 SVGIG (reference sequence). V lost 6 bases to trimming and J lost 14 bases, with 15 bases between them. This CDR3 is CACRPPGPYF. The DNA for the CDR3 is TGTGCCTGCCGACCCCCGGGACCGTATTTT. The entire variable domain, with the rest obtained from reference TRBV30 and TRBJ2-3, is as follows: SQTIHQWPATLVQPVGSPLSLECTVEGTSNPNLYWYRQAAGRGLQLLFYSVGIGQISSEVPQNLSASRPQDRQFILSSKKLLLSDSGFYLCACRPPGPYFGPGTRLTVL.

Comment on this clone: The sample carries other DNA sequences with the same CDR3. The DNA of the CDR3 is TGTGCCAGTAGTATCGGCGGGAACTCCTACGAGCAGTACTTC. Translated: CASSIGGNSYEQYF. The chain employs TRBV19 and TRBJ2-7; a possible D gene is TRBD2 (6 bases). Germline assignment: CDR1 LNHDA and CDR2 SQIVND (reference sequence). V was cut by 3 bases and J by 0 bases, with 9 bases left in between. The CDR3 is 14 amino acids.

This clone was detected only once. This rearrangement joins TRBV7-9 to TRBJ1-2, with D tentatively TRBD1 (6 bases). Germline V gene sequence: CDR1 SEHNR, CDR2 FQNEAQ (reference sequence). V was clipped by 5 bases and J by 4 bases, with 17 bases between them. The CDR3 contains 15 residues. The CDR3: CASSRRDTGAYGYTF. The CDR3 coding sequence is TGTGCCAGCAGCCGCCGGGACACGGGAGCCTATGGCTACACCTTC.

The V gene is TRBV7-2, the J gene TRBJ2-7, with D maybe TRBD2 (6 bases). This CDR3 spans 16 amino acids. Trimming shortened V by 3 bases and J by 6 bases, and 21 bases separated the two germline ends. The germline gives CDR1 SGHTA, CDR2 FQGNSA. The DNA for the CDR3 is TGTGCCAGCAGCTTGGCGGGAAACTCCGCTTGGGGCGAGCAGTACTTC. Protein product: CASSLAGNSAWGEQYF.

This clone was found once. The CDR3 spells CAISDKGNTEAFF. Written as DNA, the CDR3 is TGTGCCATCAGTGACAAGGGTAACACTGAAGCTTTCTTT. The J gene is TRBJ1-1, the V gene TRBV10-3, with D unresolved. The V gene lost 3 bases and the J gene lost 2 bases, with 7 bases spanning the gap. This CDR3 contains 13 residues. Germline CDR1 is ENHRY and CDR2 is SYGVKD.

The V and J genes are TRBV6-1 and TRBJ2-2; no firm D call. Per germline, CDR1 MNHNS and CDR2 SASEGT. V lost 0 bases and J 7 bases, leaving 6 bases between the germline ends. This CDR3 has 13 residues. The DNA for the CDR3 is TGTGCCAGCAGTGAAGCGCCAGTCGGGGAGCTGTTTTTT. Its protein product is CASSEAPVGELFF.

The rearrangement joins TRBV27 to TRBJ2-7; 8 positions match TRBD2. The germline gives CDR1 MNHEY, CDR2 SMNVEV (reference sequence). Germline trimming cut 5 bases from V and 0 bases from J; bases unmatched to any gene: 6. The CDR3 has 15 amino acids. The CDR3 DNA follows: TGTGCCAGCAGTCCCCGGGGGGGGCCCTCCTACGAGCAGTACTTC. Translating it yields CASSPRGGPSYEQYF.

Note on this clone: Other DNA sequences from this sample encode an identical CDR3 as well. The V gene is TRBV6-1, the J gene TRBJ2-2; TRBD1 matches at 9 bases. Looked up from germline, CDR1 is MNHNS and CDR2 is SASEGT. J was trimmed by 6 bases and V by 6 bases; bases with no gene match: 5. CDR3 length: 14 residues. DNA for the CDR3: TGTGCCAGCAGCGGGACAGGGCGCTCCGGGGAGCTGTTTTTT. This sequence encodes CASSGTGRSGELFF.

The chain joins TRBV7-9 to TRBJ1-4, with 10 positions matching TRBD1. The ends lost 5 bases at V and 0 bases at J; junction bases unmatched: 3. This CDR3 contains 16 residues. Germline CDR1 is SEHNR and CDR2 is FQNEAQ (reference sequence). CDR3 loop: CASSQTGGSTNEKLFF. Here the CDR3 DNA reads TGTGCCAGCAGCCAGACAGGGGGCTCAACTAATGAAAAACTGTTTTTT.

The V call is TRBV30, the J call TRBJ2-4; D ambiguous. The CDR3 is 12 amino acids. The V gene's germline CDR1 is GTSNPN and CDR2 SVGIG (reference sequence). Trimming stripped 5 bases from V and 1 base from J, with 6 bases between. For the CDR3, the DNA is TGTGCCTGGGACGGGGCCAAAAACATTCAGTACTTC. This sequence encodes CAWDGAKNIQYF.

The J gene is TRBJ1-1, the V gene TRBV28, with TRBD1 as a possible D gene (6 bases). CDR3 length equals 13 residues. Trimming pared 6 bases from V and 6 bases from J, leaving 14 bases between. CDR1 and CDR2 (germline): MDHEN, SYDVKM. CDR3: CASRTGFLAEAFF. CDR3 nucleotide sequence: TGTGCCAGCAGGACAGGTTTCTTGGCTGAAGCTTTCTTT.

The CDR3 nucleotides are TGTGCCAGCAGCGTAGGGCGACAGGTAGACACCGGGGAGCTGTTTTTT. This encodes CASSVGRQVDTGELFF. This sequence joins TRBV9 and TRBJ2-2; a possible D gene is TRBD1 (6 bases). V was pared by 0 bases and J by 3 bases, with 12 bases between. This CDR3 contains 16 residues. The germline V gene has CDR1 SGDLS and CDR2 YYNGEE.

This rearrangement joins TRBV6-1 to TRBJ2-7; D possibly corresponds to TRBD2 (5 bases). Looked up from germline, CDR1 is MNHNS and CDR2 is SASEGT. V shed 1 base and J shed 3 bases, with 16 bases lying between them. The CDR3 runs to 16 residues. As DNA, the CDR3 is TGTGCCAGCAGTGAAGACATCAGGCCACGGGGCTACGAGCAGTACTTC. This sequence encodes CASSEDIRPRGYEQYF.

The chain has TRBV18 and TRBJ2-5, with D possibly TRBD1 on 5 matching bases. Germline V gene sequence: CDR1 KGHSH, CDR2 LQKENI. Trimming took off 3 bases at V and 5 bases at J, with 10 bases between the two ends. The CDR3 spans 13 residues. CDR3 sequence reads: CASSPVGPETQYF. For the CDR3, the DNA is TGTGCCAGCTCACCGGTGGGGCCTGAGACCCAGTACTTC.

The rearrangement links TRBV28 to TRBJ1-2; a possible D gene is TRBD1 (5 bases). The germline V gene encodes CDR1 MDHEN and CDR2 SYDVKM. This CDR3 comprises 13 residues. V was trimmed by 3 bases and J by 3 bases, leaving 8 bases between them. The CDR3 spells CASSFGADYGYTF. The CDR3 region has the DNA TGTGCCAGCAGTTTCGGGGCAGACTATGGCTACACCTTC.

The V call is TRBV29-1, the J call TRBJ2-3; a weak D match, TRBD1 (6 bases). V was cut by 6 bases and J by 5 bases, with 9 bases left in between. The CDR3 is 11 residues long. The V gene's germline CDR1 is SQVTM and CDR2 ANQGSEA. CDR3 DNA sequence: TGCAGCGTGCGACAGGTAGATACGCAGTATTTT. It is translated as CSVRQVDTQYF.

The V call is TRBV19, the J call TRBJ1-5; D might be TRBD1 (5 bases). Looked up from germline, CDR1 is LNHDA and CDR2 is SQIVND (reference sequence). V shed 4 bases and J shed 1 base, with 8 bases lying between them. The CDR3 totals 14 residues. The CDR3 is CASSTGSSNQPQHF. The DNA for the CDR3 is TGTGCCAGTAGTACAGGGTCAAGCAATCAGCCCCAGCATTTT.